One and the same sample provided the 12 T cell receptor beta chains below, sequenced in a study of blood T cell repertoires in COVID-19. Clones were sequenced by immunoSEQ multiplex PCR, and TCRdb holds only the in-frame ones, with some missing. The data show roughly 49,000 clones, with approximately 84% seen just once and 4% to 5.5% held by the top ten. The material sequenced was peripheral blood. The receptors were gathered from a man over 45 with active COVID-19.

The chain is built from TRBV24-1 and TRBJ2-7; tentative D call: TRBD1 (6 bases). Germline V gene data show CDR1 as KGHDR and CDR2 as SFDVKD. Trimming removed 3 bases at V and 1 base at J, with 9 bases between. The CDR3 contains 14 residues. CDR3 coding DNA: TGTGCCACCAGTGATCCGACAGGTTCCTACGAGCAGTACTTC. Its translation: CATSDPTGSYEQYF.

The DNA of the CDR3 is TGCAGTGCTAGTTACAGATCCGAAAAACTGTTTTTT. Its translation: CSASYRSEKLFF. This rearrangement joins TRBV20-1 to TRBJ1-4, with D hard to call. From germline, CDR1 is DFQATT and CDR2 SNEGSKA (reference sequence). V was cut by 3 bases and J by 8 bases, with 10 bases left in between. This CDR3 is 12 amino acids long.

The CDR3 DNA follows: TGTGCCAGCAGCGTAGCGGCAGGGGACTATGGCTACACCTTC. It yields the protein CASSVAAGDYGYTF. The chain employs TRBV9 and TRBJ1-2; D may be TRBD1 (6 bases). This CDR3 contains 14 residues. Germline CDR1 reads SGDLS; CDR2 reads YYNGEE. The ends were cut back, 0 bases at V and 3 bases at J, with 9 bases in the middle.

V gene TRBV7-2 combines with J gene TRBJ2-1; D is uncertain. Germline V gene data show CDR1 as SGHTA and CDR2 as FQGNSA. The CDR3 loop spans 14 amino acids. With 5 bases removed from V and 3 bases from J, the gap between germline ends came to 11 bases. CDR3 in DNA: TGTGCCAGCAGCCCGACTGAGCGCTACAATGAGCAGTTCTTC. This codes for CASSPTERYNEQFF.

CDR3 bases: TGTGCCAGCAGCCCACAGGGGAACTATGGCTACACCTTC. As protein: CASSPQGNYGYTF. J is TRBJ1-2 and V is TRBV5-4; TRBD1 matches at 7 bases. The CDR3 extends over 13 amino acids. The germline V gene encodes CDR1 SGHNT and CDR2 YYREEE (reference sequence). The J segment lost 2 bases and the V segment lost 4 bases, leaving 2 bases of the junction unmatched.

This chain connects TRBV18 to TRBJ1-2; possibly TRBD1 for D (5 bases). This CDR3 is 15 amino acids long. CDR1 KGHSH and CDR2 LQKENI come from the germline V gene. V lost 3 bases, J lost 4 bases, and 15 bases lay in between. For the CDR3, the DNA is TGTGCCAGCTCACCGGGTCAGGGTGACCCCTATGGCTACACCTTC. Translation gives CASSPGQGDPYGYTF.

This chain links TRBV7-9 with TRBJ1-2; TRBD1 might be the D (5 bases). Looked up from germline, CDR1 is SEHNR and CDR2 is FQNEAQ (reference sequence). V was pared by 4 bases and J by 3 bases, with 9 bases between. This CDR3 is built from 13 residues. CDR3: CASSSTEYYGYTF. In DNA form, the CDR3 reads TGTGCCAGCAGCTCGACAGAGTACTATGGCTACACCTTC.

The chain uses TRBV7-9 and TRBJ2-5; D is ambiguous. Germline CDR1 reads SEHNR; CDR2 reads FQNEAQ (reference sequence). This CDR3 has 12 amino acids. Trimming took 8 bases from V and 12 from J, leaving 19 bases between them. CDR3 protein: CASAPDTIEKYF. The CDR3 region has the DNA TGTGCCAGCGCACCCGATACGATAGAGAAGTACTTC.

This chain joins TRBV18 and TRBJ2-7, with TRBD1 as a possible D gene (5 bases). Germline V gene data show CDR1 as KGHSH and CDR2 as LQKENI. The CDR3 has 14 residues. V lost 1 base, J lost 5 bases, and 12 bases lay in between. The chain's CDR3 is CASSPRVREDEQYF. The DNA for the CDR3 is TGTGCCAGCTCACCACGAGTCAGGGAAGACGAGCAGTACTTC.

A note on this clone: A read error may account for a junction end that differs from germline. V usage is TRBV7-8 and J usage is TRBJ2-3; tentatively, D is TRBD2 (6 bases). Germline CDR1 reads SGHVS; CDR2 reads FQNEAQ. The CDR3 sequence is 17 residues long. This CDR3 reads CASRLEGTGLHTDTQYF. As DNA, the CDR3 is TGTGCCAGCAGATTAGAGGGGACGGGACTCCACACAGATACGCAGTATTTT.

The chain recombines TRBV2 with TRBJ1-2, with D unclear. The CDR3 covers 12 residues. The V and J ends lost 1 base and 5 bases respectively, with 5 bases between them. The germline V gene has CDR1 SNHLY and CDR2 FYNNEI. In DNA, the CDR3 is TGTGCCAGCAGTGAAGGAGGGTATGGCTACACCTTC. Translated: CASSEGGYGYTF.

The chain uses TRBV12-3 or TRBV12-4 and TRBJ1-1, with no clear D. This CDR3 contains 13 residues. Trimming removed 5 bases at V and 1 base at J, with 8 bases between. CDR3 nucleotides: TGTGCCAGCAGTCAACAGCAGAACACTGAAGCTTTCTTT. Amino acid sequence: CASSQQQNTEAFF.